The clone carrying this T cell receptor beta chain was detected only a few times. Its specificity is unknown. MiXCR, applied by TCRdb to the 5' RACE reads, yields one record per CDR3 protein. The sample consists of hundreds of thousands of distinct CDR3 sequences, 30% to 40% of them appearing once. The data are from a study of CD8 T cells in ankylosing spondylitis. The study's findings and limits: Researchers reportedly found disease-linked clones significantly enriched in matched ankylosing spondylitis synovial fluid. Roughly eight highly homologous variants made up a TCR beta motif, and this motif appeared characteristic of ankylosing spondylitis blood. CD8+ by phenotype, disease-linked clones were relatively rare in peripheral blood.

Trimming cost V 4 bases and J 6 bases; bases outside gene matches: 4. CDR3 length: 13 amino acids. Germline CDR1 and CDR2: SQVTM and ANQGSEA. This sequence originates from a male donor with ankylosing spondylitis or in good health (not recorded which). The rearrangement links TRBV29-1 to TRBJ2-1; 9 bases fit TRBD2. Input material: blood, either unsorted or a sorted T cell fraction (not recorded which). The CDR3 region is CSVVRGGSNEQFF. Here the CDR3 DNA reads TGCAGCGTTGTGCGGGGGGGCTCCAATGAGCAGTTCTTC.